The 26 T cell receptor beta chains listed next were all sequenced from one sample in a study of OX40 agonist ivuxolimab in advanced cancers. Sequenced by immunoSEQ multiplex PCR; TCRdb stores in-frame clones only, minus some. The table has tens of thousands of clones, approximately 90% seen once. The sample was CD4+ or CD8+ T cells sorted from blood, taken in a trial of the OX40 agonist ivuxolimab. The receptors come from an adult with an advanced solid tumor such as melanoma, head and neck, liver or kidney cancer.

This rearrangement joins TRBV14 to TRBJ2-5, with 11 bases that match TRBD2. The CDR3 is 16 residues long. The V and J ends lost 1 base and 6 bases, in that order; junction bases with no gene match: 7. Germline V gives CDR1 SGHDN, CDR2 FVKESK. The CDR3 nucleotides read TGTGCCAGCAGCCAAGGAACTAGCGGGAGCTGGCAGACCCAGTACTTC. Amino acid sequence: CASSQGTSGSWQTQYF.

Only one count was recorded for this clone. The chain links TRBV6-1 to TRBJ2-5; weak D call: TRBD1 (5 bases). The CDR3 consists of 15 residues. CDR1 and CDR2 (germline): MNHNS, SASEGT. V was trimmed by 4 bases and J by 4 bases, leaving 16 bases between them. The CDR3, as DNA: TGTGCCAGCAGTGCCCAAAGGACAAGACGAGAGACCCAGTACTTC. The encoded protein is CASSAQRTRRETQYF.

The chain joins TRBV18 to TRBJ1-5; the match to TRBD1 covers 7 bases. This CDR3 comprises 15 residues. The V and J ends lost 5 bases and 7 bases, in that order; junction bases with no gene match: 11. From germline, CDR1 is KGHSH and CDR2 LQKENI. Here the CDR3 reads CASSSNRGRGQPQHF. The CDR3 region has the DNA TGTGCCAGCTCATCAAACAGGGGACGAGGGCAGCCCCAGCATTTT.

V and J are TRBV9 and TRBJ2-7, with D perhaps assigned TRBD1 or TRBD2 (6 bases each). Germline assignment: CDR1 SGDLS and CDR2 YYNGEE. The CDR3 runs 16 residues. The germline V and J ends were trimmed by 4 bases and 0 bases, with 17 bases remaining between them. The CDR3 DNA sequence: TGTGCCAGCAGCCCCAGGGGAGATAGCGGCTCCTACGAGCAGTACTTC. Amino acid sequence: CASSPRGDSGSYEQYF.

This clone was picked up one time. The rearrangement joins TRBV5-1 to TRBJ1-1; D not certain. The germline gives CDR1 SGHRS, CDR2 YFSETQ. This CDR3 region has 14 residues. V lost 1 base and J 0 bases, leaving 7 bases between the germline ends. CDR3 sequence: CASSLTILNTEAFF. In DNA, the CDR3 is TGCGCCAGCAGCTTGACAATTCTGAACACTGAAGCTTTCTTT.

The V and J genes are TRBV4-1 and TRBJ2-1; TRBD2 agrees at 14 bases. Per the germline V gene, CDR1 is MGHRA and CDR2 is YSYEKL. There are 22 residues in the CDR3. V lost 0 bases to trimming and J lost 1 base; unmatched junction nucleotides: 14. The CDR3 loop is CASSQDRPGTSGSGRSYNEQFF. The CDR3 region has the DNA TGCGCCAGCAGCCAAGATCGCCCCGGGACTAGCGGGAGTGGTAGGTCCTACAATGAGCAGTTCTTC.

The chain uses TRBV27 and TRBJ2-1, with 7 bases identical to TRBD1. Trimming at V came to 3 bases and at J to 7 bases, leaving 9 bases not matched to a gene. Germline V gene data show CDR1 as MNHEY and CDR2 as SMNVEV (reference sequence). This CDR3 is built from 15 residues. The CDR3 DNA follows: TGTGCCAGCAGTTTTTTACAGGGGCAACAAAATGAGCAGTTCTTC. Its protein product is CASSFLQGQQNEQFF.

The CDR3 sequence: CASSSQGRNGYTF. CDR3 coding DNA: TGTGCCAGCAGTTCGCAGGGGCGGAACGGCTACACCTTC. The chain recombines TRBV27 with TRBJ1-2; maybe TRBD1 (6 bases). V was clipped by 4 bases and J by 8 bases, with 14 bases between them. Germline V lookup: CDR1 MNHEY, CDR2 SMNVEV (reference sequence). This CDR3 comprises 13 residues.

In this sample, this clone turned up a few times. The chain uses TRBV7-9 and TRBJ1-5; TRBD1 aligns across 11 bases. The V and J ends lost 5 bases and 5 bases, in that order; junction bases with no gene match: 5. Germline CDR1 SEHNR, CDR2 FQNEAQ (reference sequence). This CDR3 is 15 amino acids long. The CDR3 here is CASSLGQGVYQPQHF. The CDR3, as DNA: TGTGCCAGCAGCCTGGGACAGGGGGTTTATCAGCCCCAGCATTTT.

The rearrangement links TRBV4-3 to TRBJ2-5, with D possibly TRBD2 on 5 matching bases. Germline loops: CDR1 LGHNA, CDR2 YSLEER. Trimming took 9 bases from V and 1 from J, leaving 12 bases between them. The CDR3 is made up of 13 amino acids. The CDR3 coding sequence is TGCGCCAGTGGGAGAGATCTCCAAGAGACCCAGTACTTC. Translated: CASGRDLQETQYF.

The chain joins TRBV9 to TRBJ1-3; D call uncertain. This CDR3 comprises 13 residues. V lost 0 bases, J lost 4 bases, and 5 bases lay in between. Germline CDR1 and CDR2: SGDLS and YYNGEE. CDR3 amino acids: CASSVVLGNTIYF. CDR3 DNA: TGTGCCAGCAGCGTAGTTCTCGGAAACACCATATATTTT.

The rearrangement uses TRBV19 and TRBJ2-7, with D unclear. Germline V gene data show CDR1 as LNHDA and CDR2 as SQIVND (reference sequence). CDR3 size: 13 residues. Trimming stripped 4 bases from V and 2 bases from J, with 9 bases between. CDR3 sequence reads: CASSRAGPYEQYF. DNA of the CDR3: TGTGCCAGTAGTAGAGCCGGCCCCTACGAGCAGTACTTC.

This clone was counted between two and nine times. V is TRBV29-1 and J is TRBJ1-5, with D maybe TRBD1 (6 bases). Germline V lookup: CDR1 SQVTM, CDR2 ANQGSEA. Deletions cut 4 bases from V and 4 bases from J, with 11 bases between. The CDR3 has 13 residues. CDR3 nucleotides: TGCAGCGTTGGGACAGCGTCGAATCAGCCCCAGCATTTT. Amino acid sequence: CSVGTASNQPQHF.

This clone occurred a few times. The chain links TRBV9 to TRBJ2-3, with 8 bases matching TRBD2. V lost 0 bases to trimming and J lost 6 bases; unmatched junction nucleotides: 15. The germline CDR1 and CDR2 sequences are SGDLS and YYNGEE. The CDR3 covers 18 residues. The DNA of the CDR3 is TGTGCCAGCAGCGTAGAGTCAGGCCGAGCGGGAGACGTGGATACGCAGTATTTT. It yields the protein CASSVESGRAGDVDTQYF.

J is TRBJ2-1 and V is TRBV7-2, with 8 bases identical to TRBD2. Trimming at V came to 9 bases and at J to 3 bases, leaving 10 bases not matched to a gene. CDR1 is SGHTA and CDR2 is FQGNSA in the germline V gene. The CDR3 runs 15 residues. CDR3 region: CASKRGTTDYNEQFF. DNA for the CDR3: TGTGCCAGTAAGCGGGGGACTACAGACTACAATGAGCAGTTCTTC.

This clone was seen a few times. The chain employs TRBV19 and TRBJ1-2; D is ambiguous. Looked up from germline, CDR1 is LNHDA and CDR2 is SQIVND (reference sequence). V lost 3 bases and J lost 8, with 13 bases in between. This CDR3 is built from 13 residues. CDR3 nucleotides: TGTGCCAGTAGTATTGACACGGAGGGAGGCTACACCTTC. Translating gives CASSIDTEGGYTF. Full variable domain (remainder filled in from reference TRBV19 and TRBJ1-2): DGGITQSPKYLFRKEGQNVTLSCEQNLNHDAMYWYRQDPGQGLRLIYYSQIVNDFQKGDIAEGYSVSREKKESFPLTVTSAQKNPTAFYLCASSIDTEGGYTFGSGTRLTVV.

The chain has TRBV27 and TRBJ1-1; D is perhaps TRBD1 (6 bases). Germline V gene lookup returns CDR1 MNHEY and CDR2 SMNVEV (reference sequence). There are 15 residues in the CDR3. The V end lost 1 base, the J end lost 0 bases, and 9 bases lay between the germline ends. The CDR3 nucleotides read TGTGCCAGCAGTTTATTTGGACAGATGAACACTGAAGCTTTCTTT. The encoded protein is CASSLFGQMNTEAFF.

This chain links TRBV5-4 with TRBJ2-2; D is unresolved. Germline lookup yields CDR1 SGHNT and CDR2 YYREEE (reference sequence). The CDR3 is made up of 14 amino acids. V was shortened by 4 bases and J by 3 bases, with 10 bases between the two germline ends. Written as DNA, the CDR3 is TGTGCCAGCAGCCAAGCCCCAGACACCGGGGAGCTGTTTTTT. It encodes CASSQAPDTGELFF.

The chain couples TRBV19 to TRBJ1-4, with D possibly matching TRBD1 (5 bases). CDR3 length: 15 amino acids. Trimming took off 8 bases at V and 0 bases at J, with 13 bases between the two ends. CDR1 and CDR2 from the germline V gene are LNHDA and SQIVND (reference sequence). The CDR3 loop reads CASQPGTATNEKLFF. The DNA of the CDR3 is TGTGCCAGTCAGCCGGGGACTGCAACTAATGAAAAACTGTTTTTT.

This rearrangement joins TRBV7-6 to TRBJ2-1; perhaps TRBD2 as D (6 bases). V shed 1 base and J shed 12 bases, with 13 bases lying between them. This CDR3 comprises 13 residues. Per germline, CDR1 SGHVS and CDR2 FNYEAQ. CDR3 bases: TGTGCCAGCAGCTTAGTATCGCGGGATAGGCAGTTCTTC. Translation: CASSLVSRDRQFF. The variable domain in full, with the rest retrieved from reference TRBV7-6 and TRBJ2-1, is GAGVSQSPRYKVTKRGQDVALRCDPISGHVSLYWYRQALGQGPEFLTYFNYEAQQDKSGLPNDRFSAERPEGSISTLTIQRTEQRDSAMYRCASSLVSRDRQFFGPGTRLTVL.

On this clone itself: One junction end disagrees with the germline gene, perhaps due to a read error. The gene calls are TRBV18 and TRBJ2-1; D remains ambiguous. The length of the CDR3 is 13 residues. Germline V CDR1 and CDR2: KGHSH, LQKENI. The CDR3 region has the DNA TGTGCCGGCTCACCACCGGGTCAAGATGAGCAGTTCTTC. Protein: CAGSPPGQDEQFF.

The V and J genes are TRBV14 and TRBJ2-1, with D possibly being TRBD1 or TRBD2 (5 bases each). Trimming shortened V by 0 bases and J by 8 bases, and 17 bases separated the two germline ends. CDR1 and CDR2 (germline): SGHDN, FVKESK. The CDR3 loop spans 16 amino acids. In DNA, the CDR3 is TGTGCCAGCAGCCAAGATCTGCCAGACGGGGCCCATGAGCAGTTCTTC. Encoded protein: CASSQDLPDGAHEQFF.

This chain uses TRBV28 with TRBJ2-7; D may be TRBD2 (5 bases). The germline CDR1 and CDR2 sequences are MDHEN and SYDVKM. Trimming cost V 6 bases and J 7 bases, with 13 bases left between them. The CDR3 extends over 12 amino acids. The CDR3 region has the DNA TGTGCCAGCAGACGAGGGCCTCTAGAGCAGTACTTC. This translates into CASRRGPLEQYF.

The chain employs TRBV7-3 and TRBJ1-1; TRBD1 might be the D (5 bases). Trimming stripped 2 bases from V and 3 bases from J, with 13 bases between. CDR3 length: 15 residues. CDR1 and CDR2 from the germline V gene are SGHTA and FQGTGA. CDR3 coding DNA: TGTGCCAGCAGCTTACGGCAGGGTATAGACACTGAAGCTTTCTTT. Amino acid sequence: CASSLRQGIDTEAFF.

This chain uses TRBV29-1 with TRBJ1-4; 7 positions agree with TRBD1. V trimming: 5 bases; J trimming: 8 bases; junction bases outside the gene matches: 11. Germline CDR1 reads SQVTM; CDR2 reads ANQGSEA. The length of the CDR3 is 14 residues. The CDR3 loop is CSVTLGGAREKLFF. CDR3 DNA: TGCAGCGTTACGTTAGGGGGCGCAAGGGAAAAACTGTTTTTT.

The rearrangement links TRBV19 to TRBJ1-4; the D is unclear. Looked up from germline, CDR1 is LNHDA and CDR2 is SQIVND (reference sequence). The CDR3 loop spans 16 amino acids. V lost 5 bases and J lost 0, with 13 bases in between. This chain's CDR3 is CASSHGLSPTNEKLFF. CDR3 nucleotides: TGTGCCAGTAGTCATGGTCTCAGCCCAACTAATGAAAAACTGTTTTTT.